The 27 T cell receptor beta chains presented below share a single source sample, sequenced in a study of radiotherapy plus CTLA-4 blockade in lung cancer. Measured with immunoSEQ multiplex PCR; TCRdb has only the in-frame clones, and not every one. The sample consists of some 64,000 clones, less than 85% of them appearing once. The sequenced sample was peripheral blood, obtained from a patient treated with radiotherapy plus ipilimumab. The receptors stem from a human donor with non-small cell lung cancer whose response to radiotherapy plus ipilimumab could not be evaluated. Some clones in this sample may be carry-over from other donors' samples.

V usage is TRBV2 and J usage is TRBJ1-1; 8 positions match TRBD1. The CDR3 is made up of 15 amino acids. CDR1 and CDR2 from the germline V gene are SNHLY and FYNNEI. J was trimmed by 2 bases and V by 7 bases; bases with no gene match: 9. The CDR3 region is CASIRQGTLNTEAFF. For the CDR3, the DNA is TGTGCCAGCATTCGACAGGGGACTCTAAACACTGAAGCTTTCTTT.

This chain connects TRBV7-8 to TRBJ2-7; tentative D call: TRBD2 (6 bases). The CDR3 covers 16 residues. V was shortened by 1 base and J by 2 bases, with 15 bases between the two germline ends. The germline CDR1 and CDR2 sequences are SGHVS and FQNEAQ. In DNA, the CDR3 is TGTGCCAGCAGCTTAGGGGGCGGGACGGATGCCTACGAGCAGTACTTC. This translates into CASSLGGGTDAYEQYF.

The gene calls are TRBV6-6 and TRBJ2-2; the match to TRBD1 covers 7 bases. The CDR3 consists of 13 residues. Unmatched junction bases numbered 4, after V lost 6 bases and J lost 6 bases. Germline assignment: CDR1 MNHNY and CDR2 SVGAGI (reference sequence). DNA of the CDR3: TGTGCCAGCAGCCTAACAGGGGCCGGGGAGCTGTTTTTT. Translated, it gives CASSLTGAGELFF.

The chain carries TRBV30 and TRBJ1-5; 11 bases map to TRBD1. J lost 7 bases, V lost 3 bases, and 8 bases had no gene match. This CDR3 is built from 15 residues. Germline V lookup: CDR1 GTSNPN, CDR2 SVGIG (reference sequence). CDR3 amino acids: CAWSLTGTGGQPQHF. DNA for the CDR3: TGTGCCTGGAGCCTAACCGGGACAGGGGGACAGCCCCAGCATTTT.

The V call is TRBV29-1, the J call TRBJ2-7; TRBD2 is a possible D gene (6 bases). CDR3 length: 12 amino acids. The V gene lost 4 bases and the J gene lost 4 bases, with 11 bases spanning the gap. The germline V gene has CDR1 SQVTM and CDR2 ANQGSEA. The CDR3 DNA reads TGCAGCGTTGGGGACTCCGTATACGAGCAGTACTTC. Amino acids: CSVGDSVYEQYF.

The gene calls are TRBV11-3 and TRBJ2-3; D unresolved. This CDR3 comprises 14 residues. Germline assignment: CDR1 SGHNT and CDR2 YENEEA. The V and J ends lost 1 base and 1 base respectively, with 6 bases between them. The chain's CDR3 is CASSLGLGTDTQYF. CDR3 bases: TGTGCCAGCAGCTTAGGACTGGGCACAGATACGCAGTATTTT.

This clone was observed a few times. The J gene is TRBJ1-2, the V gene TRBV19; 8 positions match TRBD1. This CDR3 has 15 residues. CDR1 is LNHDA, CDR2 SQIVND, per germline (reference sequence). The V segment lost 4 bases and the J segment 1 base; nucleotides outside the gene matches: 5. Here the CDR3 DNA reads TGTGCCAGTAGTACCGGGGACAGGCTTAACTATGGCTACACCTTC. Its translation is CASSTGDRLNYGYTF. Full variable domain (missing parts from reference TRBV19 and TRBJ1-2): DGGITQSPKYLFRKEGQNVTLSCEQNLNHDAMYWYRQDPGQGLRLIYYSQIVNDFQKGDIAEGYSVSREKKESFPLTVTSAQKNPTAFYLCASSTGDRLNYGYTFGSGTRLTVV.

The CDR3 bases are TGTGCCAGCAGCTTAGGGACAAATAGGGAAGCTTTCTTT. Protein: CASSLGTNREAFF. The gene calls are TRBV7-8 and TRBJ1-1; TRBD1 is a possible D gene (5 bases). Per the germline V gene, CDR1 is SGHVS and CDR2 is FQNEAQ. Between the trimmed V and J ends, which lost 1 base and 8 bases, there was a span of 11 bases. CDR3 length: 13 amino acids.

The V gene is TRBV6-5, the J gene TRBJ1-5, with 7 bases fitting TRBD1. This CDR3 has 14 amino acids. Germline trimming cut 6 bases from V and 2 bases from J; bases unmatched to any gene: 4. Germline CDR1 and CDR2: MNHEY and SVGAGI. CDR3 bases: TGTGCCAGCAGGCAGGGGGTTGGCAATCAGCCCCAGCATTTT. This encodes CASRQGVGNQPQHF.

There are a few counts of this clone. The chain links TRBV11-1 to TRBJ1-1; 10 bases agree with TRBD1. Germline assignment: CDR1 SGHAT and CDR2 FQDESV (reference sequence). This CDR3 is built from 16 residues. Unmatched junction bases numbered 10, after V lost 5 bases and J lost 4 bases. Written as DNA, the CDR3 is TGTGCCAGCAGCAACCGACAGGGGGCGCGAAGCACTGAAGCTTTCTTT. This translates into CASSNRQGARSTEAFF.

The chain uses TRBV7-9 and TRBJ2-3; D unclear. CDR3 length: 12 amino acids. V lost 4 bases to trimming and J lost 7 bases, with 9 bases between them. Germline loops: CDR1 SEHNR, CDR2 FQNEAQ (reference sequence). The CDR3 loop is CASSSSQNTQYF. The DNA for the CDR3 is TGTGCCAGCAGCTCCAGTCAAAATACGCAGTATTTT.

This clone appeared a few times. The chain links TRBV18 to TRBJ1-5; 8 nucleotides agree with TRBD1. The germline gives CDR1 KGHSH, CDR2 LQKENI. V trimming: 3 bases; J trimming: 2 bases; junction bases outside the gene matches: 9. This CDR3 has 17 residues. The CDR3: CASSPQPPGGGNQPQHF. As DNA, the CDR3 is TGTGCCAGCTCACCCCAACCCCCAGGGGGCGGCAATCAGCCCCAGCATTTT.

The rearrangement joins TRBV2 to TRBJ2-2; 12 positions match TRBD2. V was clipped by 5 bases and J by 6 bases; unmatched bases: 4. Per germline, CDR1 SNHLY and CDR2 FYNNEI. This CDR3 has 15 amino acids. The CDR3: CASSRLAGGPGELFF. The DNA for the CDR3 is TGTGCCAGCAGTCGGCTAGCGGGGGGGCCCGGGGAGCTGTTTTTT.

This clone is a singleton in its sample. V usage is TRBV2 and J usage is TRBJ2-5, with D possibly TRBD2 on 5 matching bases. This CDR3 is 13 amino acids long. Germline CDR1 is SNHLY and CDR2 is FYNNEI. V shed 5 bases and J shed 5 bases, with 12 bases lying between them. CDR3 coding DNA: TGTGCCAGCAGTTATACTAGTGGGGAGACCCAGTACTTC. Protein sequence: CASSYTSGETQYF.

This chain connects TRBV6-1 to TRBJ2-7; tentative D call: TRBD1 (6 bases). Germline values: CDR1 MNHNS, CDR2 SASEGT. V was pared by 5 bases and J by 6 bases, with 11 bases between. This CDR3 has 12 amino acids. The CDR3 loop reads CASSPTGIEQYF. The CDR3 DNA follows: TGTGCCAGCAGTCCTACAGGGATCGAGCAGTACTTC.

The J gene is TRBJ2-1, the V gene TRBV5-4, with D possibly matching TRBD2 (7 bases). V gave up 0 bases and J gave up 3 bases, with 19 bases separating them. There are 18 residues in the CDR3. The germline gives CDR1 SGHNT, CDR2 YYREEE (reference sequence). This CDR3 reads CASSLGVLAGAHYNEQFF. CDR3 nucleotides: TGTGCCAGCAGCTTGGGGGTTCTCGCGGGGGCCCACTACAATGAGCAGTTCTTC.

The CDR3 is CATSRGREARHEQYF. The CDR3, as DNA: TGTGCCACCAGCAGAGGTCGGGAAGCTCGGCACGAGCAGTACTTC. This sequence joins TRBV15 and TRBJ2-7, with D possibly being TRBD2 (5 bases). The V and J ends lost 1 base and 5 bases respectively, with 15 bases between them. Germline CDR1 and CDR2: LNHNV and YYDKDF (reference sequence). The CDR3 is made up of 15 amino acids. Filled out from reference TRBV15 and TRBJ2-7, the complete variable domain reads DAMVIQNPRYQVTQFGKPVTLSCSQTLNHNVMYWYQQKSSQAPKLLFHYYDKDFNNEADTPDNFQSRRPNTSFCFLDIRSPGLGDTAMYLCATSRGREARHEQYFGPGTRLTVT.

The sample holds one count of this clone. The J gene is TRBJ1-1, the V gene TRBV30; the D gene is possibly TRBD1 (6 bases). CDR1 is GTSNPN, CDR2 SVGIG, per germline (reference sequence). The CDR3 is 19 amino acids. The ends were cut back, 2 bases at V and 1 base at J, with 26 bases in the middle. Written as DNA, the CDR3 is TGTGCCTGGAGTAGGCGGAAGTTTGGGCCCCTAGGGGGGAACACTGAAGCTTTCTTT. Protein product: CAWSRRKFGPLGGNTEAFF.

The chain joins TRBV5-4 to TRBJ1-2; 8 bases match TRBD1. The CDR3 totals 13 residues. Trimming removed 3 bases from V and 4 bases from J; junction bases left unmatched: 2. In germline, CDR1 is SGHNT, CDR2 YYREEE (reference sequence). CDR3 in amino acids: CASSSGGSYGYTF. The CDR3 DNA follows: TGTGCCAGCAGCTCAGGGGGCTCCTATGGCTACACCTTC.

This clone has a handful of counts. This chain joins TRBV7-3 and TRBJ2-7; 9 nucleotides align to TRBD1. J gave up 6 bases and V 5 bases, and 5 bases lay outside the gene matches. Germline V gives CDR1 SGHTA, CDR2 FQGTGA. The CDR3 has 13 residues. The CDR3 loop reads CASSPRTGAEQYF. In DNA form, the CDR3 reads TGTGCCAGCAGCCCCCGGACAGGGGCCGAGCAGTACTTC.

The chain links TRBV5-4 to TRBJ2-3, with a weak D call TRBD1 (6 bases). Trimming removed 4 bases at V and 5 bases at J, with 17 bases between. This CDR3 contains 15 residues. CDR1 and CDR2 (germline): SGHNT, YYREEE (reference sequence). The CDR3, as DNA: TGTGCCAGCAGCCGCGCGTCGTCAGGGGAAGATACGCAGTATTTT. Translation: CASSRASSGEDTQYF.

V is TRBV7-2 and J is TRBJ2-5; 8 bases match TRBD2. The length of the CDR3 is 14 residues. CDR1 and CDR2 from the germline V gene are SGHTA and FQGNSA. V lost 5 bases and J lost 1; bases outside the gene matches: 3. The CDR3 loop is CASSRGGLQETQYF. The CDR3 DNA reads TGTGCCAGCAGCCGGGGGGGCCTCCAAGAGACCCAGTACTTC.

The chain couples TRBV5-1 to TRBJ2-7; a weak D match, TRBD2 (6 bases). The CDR3 runs to 16 residues. Germline V gives CDR1 SGHRS, CDR2 YFSETQ. Trimming shortened V by 4 bases and J by 6 bases, and 23 bases separated the two germline ends. CDR3 sequence: CASSPNTRGWDSEQYF. In DNA, the CDR3 is TGCGCCAGCAGCCCCAATACTCGGGGGTGGGATAGCGAGCAGTACTTC.

The chain uses TRBV27 and TRBJ1-6; D is perhaps TRBD1 (6 bases). Looked up from germline, CDR1 is MNHEY and CDR2 is SMNVEV (reference sequence). This CDR3 has 14 amino acids. V lost 5 bases and J 7 bases, leaving 12 bases between the germline ends. The CDR3 DNA reads as TGTGCCAGCAGTCTCCGGGACACCAATTCACCCCTCCACTTT. Translated: CASSLRDTNSPLHF.

For this clone: An end of the junction differs from the germline gene, which may be a read error. J is TRBJ2-3 and V is TRBV6-1; D is unclear. This CDR3 region has 13 residues. The germline V gene encodes CDR1 MNHNS and CDR2 SASEGT. The CDR3 nucleotides read TGTGCCAGCAGCGAAGGGCCTACAGATACGCAGTATTTT. This translates into CASSEGPTDTQYF.

This chain's CDR3 is CASSFPTGVETQYF. CDR3 nucleotides: TGTGCCAGCAGTTTCCCCACAGGGGTAGAGACCCAGTACTTC. This sequence joins TRBV28 and TRBJ2-5; TRBD1 agrees at 7 bases. The germline gives CDR1 MDHEN, CDR2 SYDVKM. The CDR3 has 14 residues. J lost 4 bases, V lost 3 bases, and 5 bases had no gene match. Full variable domain (outside the CDR3, taken from reference TRBV28 and TRBJ2-5): DVKVTQSSRYLVKRTGEKVFLECVQDMDHENMFWYRQDPGLGLRLIYFSYDVKMKEKGDIPEGYSVSREKKERFSLILESASTNQTSMYLCASSFPTGVETQYFGPGTRLLVL.

This chain links TRBV6-5 with TRBJ2-7; 11 bases align to TRBD1. This CDR3 is built from 13 residues. With V trimmed by 8 bases and J by 3 bases, 3 bases remained unmatched. CDR1 and CDR2 from the germline V gene are MNHEY and SVGAGI. CDR3 amino acids: CASWTGGIYEQYF. The CDR3 nucleotides are TGTGCCAGCTGGACAGGGGGCATCTACGAGCAGTACTTC.